This T cell receptor beta chain is from a study of blood T cell repertoires in COVID-19. Profiled with immunoSEQ multiplex PCR; TCRdb holds only in-frame clones, not every one. The table records tens of thousands of clones, 92% of them present only once. Trimming left V 5 bases short and J 7 bases short, with 22 bases between. This CDR3 contains 15 residues. CDR1 SGHNT and CDR2 YYREEE come from the germline V gene (reference sequence). The TCR was taken from a man in his forties or fifties with active COVID-19. This rearrangement joins TRBV5-4 to TRBJ2-7; weak D call: TRBD2 (5 bases). The sequenced sample was peripheral blood. The CDR3 here is CASRTDLDLAGEQYF. CDR3 nucleotide sequence: TGTGCCAGCAGGACGGACCTGGACCTGGCGGGTGAGCAGTACTTC.